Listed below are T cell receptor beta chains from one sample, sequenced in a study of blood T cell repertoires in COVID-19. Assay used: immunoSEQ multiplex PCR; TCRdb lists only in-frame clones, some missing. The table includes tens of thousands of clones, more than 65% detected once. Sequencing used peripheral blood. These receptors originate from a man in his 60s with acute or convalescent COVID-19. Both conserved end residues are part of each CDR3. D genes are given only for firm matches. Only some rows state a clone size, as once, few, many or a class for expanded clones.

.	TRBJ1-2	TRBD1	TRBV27	CASSPRGQGYGYTF	TGTGCCAGCAGTCCGAGGGGACAGGGGTATGGCTACACCTTC
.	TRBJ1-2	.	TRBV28	CASSLGTYYGYTF	TGTGCCAGCAGTTTAGGGACATACTATGGCTACACCTTC
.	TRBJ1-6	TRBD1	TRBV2	CASSVTGERSPLHF	TGTGCCAGCAGTGTGACAGGGGAACGATCACCCCTCCACTTT
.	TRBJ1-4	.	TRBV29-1	CSVDRGEKLFF	TGCAGCGTTGACAGGGGTGAAAAACTGTTTTTT
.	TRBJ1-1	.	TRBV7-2	CASSLGRTEAFF	TGTGCCAGCAGCTTGGGCAGGACTGAAGCTTTCTTT
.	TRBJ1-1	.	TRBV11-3	CASSSFNTEAFF	TGTGCCAGCAGCTCTTTCAACACTGAAGCTTTCTTT
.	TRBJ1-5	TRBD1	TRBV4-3	CASSHSPPGTVYSNQPQHF	TGCGCCAGCAGCCATTCCCCCCCCGGGACAGTATATAGCAATCAGCCCCAGCATTTT
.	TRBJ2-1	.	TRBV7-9	CASSLTGTARQFF	TGTGCCAGCAGCTTAACGGGAACCGCTAGGCAGTTCTTC
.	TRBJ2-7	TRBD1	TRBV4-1	CASSQVDRTNEQYF	TGCGCCAGCAGCCAGGTGGACAGGACAAACGAGCAGTACTTC
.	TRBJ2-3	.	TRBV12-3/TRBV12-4	CAIRASTDTQYF	TGTGCCATCAGGGCCAGTACAGATACGCAGTATTTT
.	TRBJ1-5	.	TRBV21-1	CASSKNRGRFHQPQHF	TGTGCCAGCAGCAAAAACAGGGGGCGATTTCATCAGCCCCAGCATTTT
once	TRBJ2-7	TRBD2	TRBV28	CASSLLLGGGFYYEQYF	TGTGCCAGCAGTTTATTGCTCGGCGGGGGGTTCTACTACGAGCAGTACTTC
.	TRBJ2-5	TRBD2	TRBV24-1	CATRGRGGSQTQYF	TGTGCCACCAGGGGCCGGGGGGGCAGTCAGACCCAGTACTTC
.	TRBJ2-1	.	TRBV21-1	CARKRGLAGGQFF	TGTGCCCGCAAACGGGGACTAGCGGGGGGCCAGTTCTTC
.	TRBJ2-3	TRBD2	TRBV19	CASSSASGATDTQYF	TGTGCCAGTAGTTCAGCTAGCGGGGCCACAGATACGCAGTATTTT
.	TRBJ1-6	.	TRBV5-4	CASSLGPSRALHF	TGTGCCAGCAGCTTGGGGCCTAGCCGGGCCCTCCACTTT
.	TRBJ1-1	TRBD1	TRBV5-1	CASSPGQENTEAFF	TGCGCCAGCAGCCCGGGACAGGAGAACACTGAAGCTTTCTTT
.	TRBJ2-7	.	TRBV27	CASSFQGQPAYEQYF	TGTGCCAGCAGTTTTCAGGGTCAACCGGCCTACGAGCAGTACTTC
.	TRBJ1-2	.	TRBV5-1	CASSTIGGNYGYTF	TGCGCCAGCAGCACAATCGGGGGAAACTATGGCTACACCTTC
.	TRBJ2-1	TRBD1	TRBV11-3	CASSLEGTGSYNEQFF	TGTGCCAGCAGCTTAGAGGGGACAGGGTCATACAATGAGCAGTTCTTC
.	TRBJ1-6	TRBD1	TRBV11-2	CASSLVTGGFNSPLHF	TGTGCCAGCAGCTTGGTTACAGGGGGCTTTAATTCACCCCTCCACTTT
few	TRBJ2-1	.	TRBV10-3	CAISEASEQFF	TGTGCCATCAGTGAGGCGAGTGAGCAGTTCTTC
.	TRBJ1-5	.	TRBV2	CASSGEWGQPQHF	TGTGCCAGCAGTGGGGAGTGGGGTCAGCCCCAGCATTTT
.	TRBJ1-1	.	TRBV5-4	CASSRMDRDNTEAFF	TGTGCCAGCAGCCGGATGGACAGAGATAACACTGAAGCTTTCTTT
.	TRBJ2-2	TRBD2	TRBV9	CASNTGQRGVGTGELFF	TGTGCCAGTAATACGGGACAGCGGGGGGTGGGAACCGGGGAGCTGTTTTTT
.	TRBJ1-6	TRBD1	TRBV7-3	CASSLKVRGRTGADRRPLAPLHF	TGTGCCAGCAGCTTAAAAGTCAGAGGAAGGACAGGGGCTGACCGGCGCCCCTTGGCTCCCCTCCACTTT
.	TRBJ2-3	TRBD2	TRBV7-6	CASSPPSSGGTSTDTQYF	TGTGCCAGCAGCCCGCCCTCGAGCGGGGGAACCTCCACAGATACGCAGTATTTT
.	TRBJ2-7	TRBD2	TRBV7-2	CASSSPGLASYEQYF	TGTGCCAGCAGCTCGCCGGGACTAGCCTCCTACGAGCAGTACTTC
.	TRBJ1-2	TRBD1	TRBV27	CASSSLQGAFGYGYTF	TGTGCCAGCAGTTCTCTGCAGGGGGCTTTCGGGTATGGCTACACCTTC
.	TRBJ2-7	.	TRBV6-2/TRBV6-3	CASSYTFRRQGTYEQYF	TGTGCCAGCAGTTATACTTTCCGGCGGCAGGGTACCTACGAGCAGTACTTC
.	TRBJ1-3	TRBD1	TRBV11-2	CASSLDTLLTGPGNTIYF	TGTGCCAGCAGCTTAGATACCCTATTGACAGGGCCAGGAAACACCATATATTTT